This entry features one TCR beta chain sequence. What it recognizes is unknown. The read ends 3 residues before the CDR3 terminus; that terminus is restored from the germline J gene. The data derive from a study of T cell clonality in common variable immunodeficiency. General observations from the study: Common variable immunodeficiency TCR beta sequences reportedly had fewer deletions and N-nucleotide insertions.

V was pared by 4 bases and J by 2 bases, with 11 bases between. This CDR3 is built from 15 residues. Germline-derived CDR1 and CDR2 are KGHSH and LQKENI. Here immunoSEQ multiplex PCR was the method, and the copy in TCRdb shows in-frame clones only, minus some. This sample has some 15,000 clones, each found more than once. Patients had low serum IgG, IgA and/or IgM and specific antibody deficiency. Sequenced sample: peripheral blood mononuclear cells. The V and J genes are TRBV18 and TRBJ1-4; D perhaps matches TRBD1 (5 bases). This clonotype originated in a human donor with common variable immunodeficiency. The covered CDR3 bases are TGTGCCAGCTCACAGACAGCCAGCACTAATGAAAAA. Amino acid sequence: CASSQTASTNEK. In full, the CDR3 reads CASSQTASTNEKLFF.